This TCR beta chain comes out of a study of shared clonotypes between healthy human individuals. For this clone: Its antigen is currently unknown.

CD4+ cells yielded CD45RA+ naive and CD45RA-negative memory subsets. Study observations and caveats: It was the non-shared clonotypes that had lower generation probabilities than clonotypes shared by all four donors.

The assay was immunoSEQ multiplex PCR, and TCRdb's table has in-frame clones only and misses some. The profile covers around 1,000,000 clones, with about 72% appearing a single time and 0.7% to 0.95% taken by the ten largest. Germline CDR1 SSHAT, CDR2 FNYEAQ (reference sequence). This CDR3 has 14 residues. Trimming removed 5 bases at V and 4 bases at J, with 13 bases between. This receptor was obtained from a man aged 18 to 30 in good health. Some clones in this sample may be carry-over from other donors' samples. The sample consisted of memory CD4+ T cells from PBMCs. Subset reported: CD45RA-negative fraction. The rearrangement joins TRBV7-7 to TRBJ2-3, with D perhaps TRBD1 or TRBD2 (5 bases each). In DNA, the CDR3 is TGTGCCAGCAGCGCAGCCCGAGGGGCAGATACGCAGTATTTT. This encodes CASSAARGADTQYF.